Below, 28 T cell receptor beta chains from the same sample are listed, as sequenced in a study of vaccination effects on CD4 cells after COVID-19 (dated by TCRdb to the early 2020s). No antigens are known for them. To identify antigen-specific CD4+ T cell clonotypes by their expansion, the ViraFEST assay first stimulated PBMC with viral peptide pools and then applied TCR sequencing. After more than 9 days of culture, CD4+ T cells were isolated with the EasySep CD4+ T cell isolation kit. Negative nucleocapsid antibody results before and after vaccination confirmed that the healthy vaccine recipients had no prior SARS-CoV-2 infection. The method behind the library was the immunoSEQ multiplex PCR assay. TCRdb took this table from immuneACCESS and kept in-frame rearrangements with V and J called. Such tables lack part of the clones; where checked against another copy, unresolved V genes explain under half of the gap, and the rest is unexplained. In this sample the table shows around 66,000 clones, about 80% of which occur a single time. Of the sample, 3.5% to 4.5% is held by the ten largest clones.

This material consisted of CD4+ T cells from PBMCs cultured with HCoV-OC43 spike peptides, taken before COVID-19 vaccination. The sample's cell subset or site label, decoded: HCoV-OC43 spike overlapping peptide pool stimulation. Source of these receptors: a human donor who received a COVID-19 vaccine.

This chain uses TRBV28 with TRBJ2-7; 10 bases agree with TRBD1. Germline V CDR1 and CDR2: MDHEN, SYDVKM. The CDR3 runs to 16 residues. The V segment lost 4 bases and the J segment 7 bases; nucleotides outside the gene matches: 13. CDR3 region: CASSSWGDRGGGEQYV. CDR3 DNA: TGTGCCAGCAGTTCATGGGGGGACAGGGGTGGGGGAGAGCAGTACGTC.

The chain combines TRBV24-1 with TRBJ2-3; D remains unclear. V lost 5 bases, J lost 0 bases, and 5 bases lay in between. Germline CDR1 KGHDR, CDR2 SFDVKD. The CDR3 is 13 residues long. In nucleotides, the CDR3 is TGTGCCACCAGTGCGGTCAGCACAGATACGCAGTATTTT. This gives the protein CATSAVSTDTQYF.

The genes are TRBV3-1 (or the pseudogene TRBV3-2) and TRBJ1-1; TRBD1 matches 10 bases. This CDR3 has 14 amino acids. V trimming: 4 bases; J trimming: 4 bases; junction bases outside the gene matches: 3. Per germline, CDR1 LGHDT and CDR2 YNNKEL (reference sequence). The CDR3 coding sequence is TGTGCCAGCAGCCCTAGGACAGGGGGCACTGAAGCTTTCTTT. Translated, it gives CASSPRTGGTEAFF.

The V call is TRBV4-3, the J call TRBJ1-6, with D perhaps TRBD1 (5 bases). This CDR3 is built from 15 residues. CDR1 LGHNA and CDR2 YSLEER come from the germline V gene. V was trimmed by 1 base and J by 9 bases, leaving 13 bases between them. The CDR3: CASSQGRVGLSPLHF. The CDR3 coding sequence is TGCGCCAGCAGCCAAGGGCGGGTGGGACTTTCACCCCTCCACTTT.

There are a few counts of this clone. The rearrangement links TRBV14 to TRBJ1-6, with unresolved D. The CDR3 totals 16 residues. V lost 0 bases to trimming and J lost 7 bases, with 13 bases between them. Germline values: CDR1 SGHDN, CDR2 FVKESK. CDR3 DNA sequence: TGTGCCAGCAGCCAAGAATCGAACCGGGGAAATTCACCCCTCCACTTT. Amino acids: CASSQESNRGNSPLHF.

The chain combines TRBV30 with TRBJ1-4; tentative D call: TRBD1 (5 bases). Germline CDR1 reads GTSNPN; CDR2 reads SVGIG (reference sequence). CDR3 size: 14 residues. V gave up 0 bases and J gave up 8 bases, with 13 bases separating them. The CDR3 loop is CAWSVPGLGEKLFF. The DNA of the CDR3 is TGTGCCTGGAGTGTTCCAGGGCTCGGAGAAAAACTGTTTTTT. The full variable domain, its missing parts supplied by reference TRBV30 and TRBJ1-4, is SQTIHQWPATLVQPVGSPLSLECTVEGTSNPNLYWYRQAAGRGLQLLFYSVGIGQISSEVPQNLSASRPQDRQFILSSKKLLLSDSGFYLCAWSVPGLGEKLFFGSGTQLSVL.

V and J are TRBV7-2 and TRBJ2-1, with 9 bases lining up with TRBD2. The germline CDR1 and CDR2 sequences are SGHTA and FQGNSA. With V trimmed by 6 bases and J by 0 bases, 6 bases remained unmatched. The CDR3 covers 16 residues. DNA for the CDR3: TGTGCCAGCAGTTCAATTAGCGGGGGCTCCTACAATGAGCAGTTCTTC. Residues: CASSSISGGSYNEQFF.

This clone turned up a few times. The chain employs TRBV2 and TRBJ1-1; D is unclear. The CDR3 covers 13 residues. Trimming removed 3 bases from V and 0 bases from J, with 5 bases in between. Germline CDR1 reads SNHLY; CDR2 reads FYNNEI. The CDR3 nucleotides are TGTGCCAGCAGTGACGGCCTGAACACTGAAGCTTTCTTT. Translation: CASSDGLNTEAFF.

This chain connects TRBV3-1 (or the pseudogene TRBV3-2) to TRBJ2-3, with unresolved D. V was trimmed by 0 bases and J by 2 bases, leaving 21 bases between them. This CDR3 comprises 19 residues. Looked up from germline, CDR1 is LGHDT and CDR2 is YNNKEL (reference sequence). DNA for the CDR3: TGTGCCAGCAGCCAAGATCCCATAGCCTCGGGCCGCTCCACAGATACGCAGTATTTT. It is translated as CASSQDPIASGRSTDTQYF.

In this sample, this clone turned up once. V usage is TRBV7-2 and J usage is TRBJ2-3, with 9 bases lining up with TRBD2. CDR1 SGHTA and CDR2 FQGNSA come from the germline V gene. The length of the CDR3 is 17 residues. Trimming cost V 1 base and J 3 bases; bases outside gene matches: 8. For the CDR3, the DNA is TGTGCCAGCAGCTTAGTGGTCTCCCTAGCGGGAACAGATACGCAGTATTTT. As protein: CASSLVVSLAGTDTQYF. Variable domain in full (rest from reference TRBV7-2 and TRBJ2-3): GAGVSQSPSNKVTEKGKDVELRCDPISGHTALYWYRQSLGQGLEFLIYFQGNSAPDKSGLPSDRFSAERTGGSVSTLTIQRTQQEDSAVYLCASSLVVSLAGTDTQYFGPGTRLTVL.

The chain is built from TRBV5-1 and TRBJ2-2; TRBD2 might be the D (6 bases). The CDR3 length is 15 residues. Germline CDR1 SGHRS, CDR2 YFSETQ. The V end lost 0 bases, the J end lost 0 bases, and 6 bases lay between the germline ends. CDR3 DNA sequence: TGCGCCAGCAGCTTGGGGGGGGCGAACACCGGGGAGCTGTTTTTT. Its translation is CASSLGGANTGELFF.

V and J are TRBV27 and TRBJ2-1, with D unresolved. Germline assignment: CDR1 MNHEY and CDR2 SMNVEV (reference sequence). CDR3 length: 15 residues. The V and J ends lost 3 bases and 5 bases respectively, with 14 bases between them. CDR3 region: CASSFFNPVDNEQFF. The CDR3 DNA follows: TGTGCCAGCAGTTTTTTCAACCCCGTTGACAATGAGCAGTTCTTC.

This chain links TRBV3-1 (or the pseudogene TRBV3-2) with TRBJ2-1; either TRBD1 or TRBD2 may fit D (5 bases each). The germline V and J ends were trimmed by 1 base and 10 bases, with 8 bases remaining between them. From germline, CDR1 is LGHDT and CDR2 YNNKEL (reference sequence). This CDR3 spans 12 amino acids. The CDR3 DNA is TGTGCCAGCAGCCAAGCAGGGAGCGAGCAGTTCTTC. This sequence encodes CASSQAGSEQFF.

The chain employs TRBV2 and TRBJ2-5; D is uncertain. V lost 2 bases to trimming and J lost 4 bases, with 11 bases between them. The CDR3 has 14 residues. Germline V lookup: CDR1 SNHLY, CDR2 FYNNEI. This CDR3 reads CASSEIAGVETQYF. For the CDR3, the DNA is TGTGCCAGCAGTGAAATAGCCGGCGTAGAGACCCAGTACTTC.

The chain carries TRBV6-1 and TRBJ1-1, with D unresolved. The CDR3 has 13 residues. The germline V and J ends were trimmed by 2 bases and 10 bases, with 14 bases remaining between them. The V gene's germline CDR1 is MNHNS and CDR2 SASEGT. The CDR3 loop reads CASSEHTDGSAFF. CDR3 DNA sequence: TGTGCCAGCAGTGAACACACGGACGGATCAGCTTTCTTT.

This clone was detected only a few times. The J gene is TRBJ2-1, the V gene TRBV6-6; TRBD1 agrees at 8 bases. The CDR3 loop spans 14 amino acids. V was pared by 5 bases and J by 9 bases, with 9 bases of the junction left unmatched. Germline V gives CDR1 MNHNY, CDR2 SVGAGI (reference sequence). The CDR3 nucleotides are TGTGCCAGCAGTCCCAACCAGGGGGCTTTTGAGCAGTTCTTC. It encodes CASSPNQGAFEQFF.

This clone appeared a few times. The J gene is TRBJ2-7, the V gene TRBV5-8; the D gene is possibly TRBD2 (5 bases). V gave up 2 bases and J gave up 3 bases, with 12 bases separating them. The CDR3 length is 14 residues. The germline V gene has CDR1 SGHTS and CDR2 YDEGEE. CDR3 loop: CASSLLGEGYEQYV. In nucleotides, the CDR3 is TGTGCCAGCAGCTTATTAGGAGAGGGCTACGAGCAGTACGTC.

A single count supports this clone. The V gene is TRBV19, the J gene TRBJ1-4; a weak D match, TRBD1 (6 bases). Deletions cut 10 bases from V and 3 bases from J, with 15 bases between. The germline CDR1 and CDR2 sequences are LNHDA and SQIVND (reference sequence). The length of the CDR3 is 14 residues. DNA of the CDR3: TGTGCCACTACCCCGACAGGAGCTAATGAAAAACTGTTTTTT. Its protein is CATTPTGANEKLFF.

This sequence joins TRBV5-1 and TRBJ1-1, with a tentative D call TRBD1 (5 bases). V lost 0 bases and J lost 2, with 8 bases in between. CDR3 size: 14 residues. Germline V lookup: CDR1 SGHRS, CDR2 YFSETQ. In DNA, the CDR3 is TGCGCCAGCAGCTTGGTACAGGCAAACACTGAAGCTTTCTTT. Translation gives CASSLVQANTEAFF.

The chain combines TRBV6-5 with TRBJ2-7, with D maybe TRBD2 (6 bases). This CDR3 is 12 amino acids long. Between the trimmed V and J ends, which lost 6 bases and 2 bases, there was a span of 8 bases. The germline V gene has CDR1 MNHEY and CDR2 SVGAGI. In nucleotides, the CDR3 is TGTGCCAGCAGGACGGGAGCCTACGAGCAGTACGTC. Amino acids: CASRTGAYEQYV.

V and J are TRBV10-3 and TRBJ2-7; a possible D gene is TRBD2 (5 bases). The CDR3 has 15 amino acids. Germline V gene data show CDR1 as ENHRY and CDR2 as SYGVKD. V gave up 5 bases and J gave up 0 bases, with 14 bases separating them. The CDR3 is CAISRGGPSSYEQYV. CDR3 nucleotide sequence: TGTGCCATCAGTCGAGGCGGGCCCAGCTCCTACGAGCAGTACGTC.

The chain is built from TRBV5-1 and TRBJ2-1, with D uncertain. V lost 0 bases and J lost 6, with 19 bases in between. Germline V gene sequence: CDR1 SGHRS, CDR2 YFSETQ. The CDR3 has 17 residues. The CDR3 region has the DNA TGCGCCAGCAGCTTGGGTATGTTTGCGGATTCGATCAATGAGCAGTTCTTC. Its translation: CASSLGMFADSINEQFF.

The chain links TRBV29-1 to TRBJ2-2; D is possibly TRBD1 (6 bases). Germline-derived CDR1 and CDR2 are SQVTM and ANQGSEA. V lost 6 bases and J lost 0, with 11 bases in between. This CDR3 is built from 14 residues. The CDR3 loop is CSVRQDSNTGELFF. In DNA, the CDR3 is TGCAGCGTCAGACAGGATTCGAACACCGGGGAGCTGTTTTTT.

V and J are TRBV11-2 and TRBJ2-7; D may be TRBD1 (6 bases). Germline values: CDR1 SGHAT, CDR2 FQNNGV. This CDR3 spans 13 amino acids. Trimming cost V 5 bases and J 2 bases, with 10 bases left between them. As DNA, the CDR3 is TGTGCCAGCAGCCTGGACAGAACCTACGAGCAGTACGTC. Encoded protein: CASSLDRTYEQYV.

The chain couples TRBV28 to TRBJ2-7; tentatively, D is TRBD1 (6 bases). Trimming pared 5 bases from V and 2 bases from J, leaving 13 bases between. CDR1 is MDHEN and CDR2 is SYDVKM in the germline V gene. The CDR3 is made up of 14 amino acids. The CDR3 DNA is TGTGCCAGCAGTCGAGGGGGATCAACCTACGAGCAGTACGTC. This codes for CASSRGGSTYEQYV.

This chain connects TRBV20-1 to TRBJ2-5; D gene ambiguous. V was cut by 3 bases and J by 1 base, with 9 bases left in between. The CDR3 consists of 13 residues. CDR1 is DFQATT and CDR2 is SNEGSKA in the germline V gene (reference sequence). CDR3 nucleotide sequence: TGCAGTGCTAGTCGGTCCTCCCAAGAGACCCAGTACTTC. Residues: CSASRSSQETQYF.

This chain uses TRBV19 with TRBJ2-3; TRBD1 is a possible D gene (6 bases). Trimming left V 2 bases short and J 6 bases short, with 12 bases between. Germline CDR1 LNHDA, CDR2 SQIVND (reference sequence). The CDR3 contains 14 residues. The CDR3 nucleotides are TGTGCCAGTAGTATATTCTGGGGGCGGGATACGCAGTATTTT. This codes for CASSIFWGRDTQYF. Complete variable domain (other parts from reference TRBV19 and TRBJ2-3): DGGITQSPKYLFRKEGQNVTLSCEQNLNHDAMYWYRQDPGQGLRLIYYSQIVNDFQKGDIAEGYSVSREKKESFPLTVTSAQKNPTAFYLCASSIFWGRDTQYFGPGTRLTVL.

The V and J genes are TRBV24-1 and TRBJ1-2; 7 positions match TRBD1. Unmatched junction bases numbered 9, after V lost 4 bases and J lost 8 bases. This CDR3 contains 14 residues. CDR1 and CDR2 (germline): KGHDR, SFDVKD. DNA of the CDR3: TGTGCCACCAGTGACCCAGGGACAGAGGGAGGCTACACCTTC. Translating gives CATSDPGTEGGYTF.